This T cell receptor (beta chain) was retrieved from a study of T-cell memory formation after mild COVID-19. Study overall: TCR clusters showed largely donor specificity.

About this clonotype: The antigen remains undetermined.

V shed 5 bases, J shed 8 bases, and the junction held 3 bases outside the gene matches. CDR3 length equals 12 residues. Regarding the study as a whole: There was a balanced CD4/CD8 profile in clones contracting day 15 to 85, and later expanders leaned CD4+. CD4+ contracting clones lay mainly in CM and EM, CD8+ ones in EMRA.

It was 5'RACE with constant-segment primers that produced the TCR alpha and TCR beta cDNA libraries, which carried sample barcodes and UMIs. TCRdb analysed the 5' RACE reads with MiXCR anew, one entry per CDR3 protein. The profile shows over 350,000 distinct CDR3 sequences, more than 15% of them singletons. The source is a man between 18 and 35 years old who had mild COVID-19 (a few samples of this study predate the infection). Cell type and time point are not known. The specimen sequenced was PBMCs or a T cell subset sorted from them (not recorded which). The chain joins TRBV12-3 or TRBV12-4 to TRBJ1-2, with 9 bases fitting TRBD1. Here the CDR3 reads CASSGQGNGYTF. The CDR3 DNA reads TGTGCCAGCAGTGGACAGGGGAACGGCTACACCTTC.